This is a list of T cell receptor beta chains from one sample in a study of shared clonotypes between healthy human individuals. Sequencing used immunoSEQ multiplex PCR; TCRdb keeps in-frame clones, though not all of them. In the table there are 1 million to 1.3 million clones, around 78% of which are singletons. Material for sequencing was memory CD4+ T cells from PBMCs. These receptors all stem from a man aged 18 to 30 in good health. Some clones in this sample may be carry-over from other donors' samples. The CDR3 runs from the conserved cysteine through the conserved F or W. A D gene is named only where the DNA matches it firmly. Not every row has a clone size; where given, it reads once, few, many or a size class.

abundance | j_gene | v_gene | d_gene | CDR3aa | CDR3nt
. | TRBJ1-1 | TRBV11-1 | . | CASSLARHYTEAFF | TGTGCCAGCAGCTTAGCCAGGCACTACACTGAAGCTTTCTTT
many | TRBJ2-2 | TRBV5-6 | . | CASRHNLDRNTGELFF | TGTGCCAGCAGACACAACCTGGACAGGAACACCGGGGAGCTGTTTTTT
. | TRBJ1-2 | TRBV7-9 | . | CASSPDSVYGYTF | TGTGCCAGCAGCCCTGACAGCGTCTATGGCTACACCTTC
few | TRBJ2-3 | TRBV28 | . | CASSGTWEQFYSTDTQYF | TGTGCCAGCAGTGGAACCTGGGAGCAGTTCTATAGCACAGATACGCAGTATTTT
. | TRBJ2-3 | TRBV6-1 | TRBD1 | CASRRQGATDTQYF | TGTGCCAGCAGAAGACAGGGCGCCACAGATACGCAGTATTTT
. | TRBJ2-7 | TRBV18 | . | CASSPSARAREQYF | TGTGCCAGCTCACCAAGCGCCAGGGCTCGGGAGCAGTACTTC
. | TRBJ2-5 | TRBV4-1 | . | CASSQGRQETQYF | TGCGCCAGCAGCCAAGGCCGGCAAGAGACCCAGTACTTC
. | TRBJ1-2 | TRBV27 | TRBD1 | CASSSFHRQGQANYGYTF | TGTGCCAGCAGTTCATTTCACCGACAGGGTCAAGCTAACTATGGCTACACCTTC
. | TRBJ1-4 | TRBV9 | TRBD1 | CASSAGGGTNEKLFF | TGTGCCAGCAGCGCAGGGGGCGGAACTAATGAAAAACTGTTTTTT
few | TRBJ1-1 | TRBV20-1 | . | CSAWVGTEAFF | TGCAGTGCTTGGGTTGGCACTGAAGCTTTCTTT
. | TRBJ2-6 | TRBV6-6 | . | CASRYRDRGANVLTF | TGTGCCAGCAGATACAGGGATCGTGGGGCCAACGTCCTGACTTTC
. | TRBJ1-3 | TRBV5-4 | TRBD1 | CASSSGQTLSGNTIYF | TGTGCCAGCAGCTCGGGACAGACCCTCTCTGGAAACACCATATATTTT
. | TRBJ2-4 | TRBV5-5 | . | CASSLSGIKGGIQYF | TGTGCCAGCAGCTTATCCGGGATCAAGGGAGGCATTCAGTACTTC
. | TRBJ2-5 | TRBV5-8 | . | CASSLAGTARETQYF | TGTGCCAGCAGCTTGGCGGGAACCGCACGCGAGACCCAGTACTTC
. | TRBJ2-7 | TRBV19 | . | CASSIGAGASLAEQYF | TGTGCCAGTAGTATAGGGGCAGGAGCCTCCTTAGCCGAGCAGTACTTC
. | TRBJ1-1 | TRBV7-2 | . | CASSPETWGEAFF | TGTGCCAGCAGCCCAGAGACCTGGGGTGAAGCTTTCTTT
. | TRBJ1-3 | TRBV7-6 | . | CASSHPGAAGNTIYF | TGTGCCAGCAGCCATCCGGGGGCGGCTGGAAACACCATATATTTT
. | TRBJ2-7 | TRBV6-6 | TRBD2 | CASSSGGYEQYF | TGTGCCAGCAGTTCGGGGGGGTACGAGCAGTACTTC
. | TRBJ1-2 | TRBV28 | . | CASSLLGRDYGYTF | TGTGCCAGCAGTTTGTTGGGCAGGGACTATGGCTACACCTTC
. | TRBJ2-5 | TRBV28 | . | CASSLFQETQYF | TGTGCCAGCAGTCTGTTCCAAGAGACCCAGTACTTC
. | TRBJ2-2 | TRBV9 | . | CASSVKQLNTGELFF | TGTGCCAGCAGCGTTAAGCAGCTAAACACCGGGGAGCTGTTTTTT
. | TRBJ2-3 | TRBV11-3 | . | CASSPHSLGGTQYF | TGTGCCAGCAGCCCACACTCACTAGGTGGTACGCAGTATTTT